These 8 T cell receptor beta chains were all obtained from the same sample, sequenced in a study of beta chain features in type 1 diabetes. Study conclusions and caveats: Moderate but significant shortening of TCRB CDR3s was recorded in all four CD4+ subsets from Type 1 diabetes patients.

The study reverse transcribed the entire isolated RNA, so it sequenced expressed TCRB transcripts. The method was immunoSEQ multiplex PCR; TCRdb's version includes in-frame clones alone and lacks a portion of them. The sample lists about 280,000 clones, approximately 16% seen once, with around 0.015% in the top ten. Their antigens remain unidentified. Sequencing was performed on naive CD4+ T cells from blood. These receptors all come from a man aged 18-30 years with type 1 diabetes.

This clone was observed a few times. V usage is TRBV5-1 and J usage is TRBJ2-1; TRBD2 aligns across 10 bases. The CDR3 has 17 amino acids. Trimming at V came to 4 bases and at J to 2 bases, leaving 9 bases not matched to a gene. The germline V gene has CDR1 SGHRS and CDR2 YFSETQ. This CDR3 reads CASSGWASGGTYNEQFF. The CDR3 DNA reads TGCGCCAGCAGCGGCTGGGCTAGCGGGGGAACCTACAATGAGCAGTTCTTC.

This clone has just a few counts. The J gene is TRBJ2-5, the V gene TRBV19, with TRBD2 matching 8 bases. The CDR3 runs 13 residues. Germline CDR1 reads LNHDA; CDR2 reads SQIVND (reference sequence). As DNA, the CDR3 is TGTGCGACTAGCGTACCCTGGACGCAGACCCAGTACTTC. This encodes CATSVPWTQTQYF.

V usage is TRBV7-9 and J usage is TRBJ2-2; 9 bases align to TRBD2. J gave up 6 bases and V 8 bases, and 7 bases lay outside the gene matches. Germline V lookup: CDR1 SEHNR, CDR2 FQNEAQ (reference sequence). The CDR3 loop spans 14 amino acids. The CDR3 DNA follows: TGTGCCAGCTCAAATAGCGGGAGAGCCGGGGAGCTGTTTTTT. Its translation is CASSNSGRAGELFF.

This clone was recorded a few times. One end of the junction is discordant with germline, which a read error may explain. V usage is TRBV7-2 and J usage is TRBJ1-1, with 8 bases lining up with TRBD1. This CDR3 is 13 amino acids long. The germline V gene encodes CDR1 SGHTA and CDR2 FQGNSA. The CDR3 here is CASSYPFDRGLRF. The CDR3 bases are TGTGCCAGCAGCTACCCCTTCGACAGGGGACTTCGGTTT.

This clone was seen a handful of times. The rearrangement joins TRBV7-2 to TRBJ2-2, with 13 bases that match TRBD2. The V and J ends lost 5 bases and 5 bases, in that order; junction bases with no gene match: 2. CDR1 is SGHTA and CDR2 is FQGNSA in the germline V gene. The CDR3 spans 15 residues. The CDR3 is CASSPGLAGTGELFF. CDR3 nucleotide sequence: TGTGCCAGCAGCCCGGGACTAGCGGGAACCGGGGAGCTGTTTTTT.

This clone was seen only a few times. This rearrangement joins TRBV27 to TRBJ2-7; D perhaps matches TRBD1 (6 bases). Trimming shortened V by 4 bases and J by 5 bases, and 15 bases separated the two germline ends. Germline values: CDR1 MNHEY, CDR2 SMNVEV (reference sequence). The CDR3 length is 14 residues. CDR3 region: CASSYTGTNHEQYF. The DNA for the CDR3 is TGTGCCAGCAGTTATACCGGGACAAACCACGAGCAGTACTTC.

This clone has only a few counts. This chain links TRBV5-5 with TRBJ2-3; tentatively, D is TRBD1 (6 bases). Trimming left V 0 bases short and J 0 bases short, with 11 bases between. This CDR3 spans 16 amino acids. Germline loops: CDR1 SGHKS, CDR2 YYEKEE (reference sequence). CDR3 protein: CASSLGTASSTDTQYF. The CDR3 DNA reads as TGTGCCAGCAGCTTGGGGACAGCTTCTAGCACAGATACGCAGTATTTT.

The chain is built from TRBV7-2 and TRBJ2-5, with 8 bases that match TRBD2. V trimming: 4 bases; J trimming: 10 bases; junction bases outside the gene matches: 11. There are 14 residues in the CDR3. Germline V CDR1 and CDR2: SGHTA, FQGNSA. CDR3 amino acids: CASSSRGGSVVQYF. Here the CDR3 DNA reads TGTGCCAGCAGCTCCCGGGGGGGTAGTGTGGTCCAGTACTTC. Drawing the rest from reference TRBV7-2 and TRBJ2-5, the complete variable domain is GAGVSQSPSNKVTEKGKDVELRCDPISGHTALYWYRQSLGQGLEFLIYFQGNSAPDKSGLPSDRFSAERTGGSVSTLTIQRTQQEDSAVYLCASSSRGGSVVQYFGPGTRLLVL.